Listed here are 27 T cell receptor beta chains from one sample, sequenced in a study of cytomegalovirus exposure and HLA in healthy donors. Amplification used 60 Vbeta primers and 13 Jbeta primers. TCRdb's table, derived via immunoSEQ multiplex PCR, lists solely in-frame clones and lacks some. The table lists 100,000 to 150,000 clones, less than 80% of them singletons. Input material: PBMCs. The receptors were sampled from a man aged 30-40 years in good health and CMV-seronegative.

The chain links TRBV4-1 to TRBJ1-6; no clear D. CDR3 length: 17 amino acids. V was pared by 2 bases and J by 8 bases, with 19 bases between. Per germline, CDR1 MGHRA and CDR2 YSYEKL. The CDR3 protein is CASSQPTGSPVHSPLHF. For the CDR3, the DNA is TGCGCCAGCAGCCAACCAACCGGGTCTCCAGTTCATTCACCCCTCCACTTT.

DNA for the CDR3: TGTGCCAGCAGCTCCCGACAGTTCTATGGCTACACCTTC. Amino acids: CASSSRQFYGYTF. The chain couples TRBV6-5 to TRBJ1-2, with D possibly matching TRBD1 (5 bases). CDR3 length: 13 residues. V was shortened by 6 bases and J by 4 bases, with 12 bases between the two germline ends. Germline values: CDR1 MNHEY, CDR2 SVGAGI.

The chain recombines TRBV6-6 with TRBJ1-5; 7 positions agree with TRBD1. There are 15 residues in the CDR3. Looked up from germline, CDR1 is MNHNY and CDR2 is SVGAGI (reference sequence). With 0 bases clipped from V and 7 bases from J, the junction kept 6 bases outside the gene matches. CDR3 sequence reads: CASSYSSQGFQPQHF. DNA of the CDR3: TGTGCCAGCAGTTACTCGTCACAGGGGTTCCAGCCCCAGCATTTT.

The chain carries TRBV7-2 and TRBJ2-7; weak D call: TRBD1 (5 bases). Germline V CDR1 and CDR2: SGHTA, FQGNSA. The germline V and J ends were trimmed by 5 bases and 5 bases, with 7 bases remaining between them. This CDR3 comprises 11 residues. Here the CDR3 DNA reads TGTGCCAGCAGCCTCAGGGACGAGCAGTACTTC. Encoded protein: CASSLRDEQYF. The full variable domain, in which reference TRBV7-2 and TRBJ2-7 provide the parts outside the CDR3, is GAGVSQSPSNKVTEKGKDVELRCDPISGHTALYWYRQSLGQGLEFLIYFQGNSAPDKSGLPSDRFSAERTGGSVSTLTIQRTQQEDSAVYLCASSLRDEQYFGPGTRLTVT.

The rearrangement uses TRBV4-1 and TRBJ2-2, with TRBD1 matching over 7 bases. Germline lookup yields CDR1 MGHRA and CDR2 YSYEKL. V lost 2 bases, J lost 6 bases, and 3 bases stayed unmatched. This CDR3 has 14 amino acids. CDR3 region: CASSQRQGAGELFF. In DNA, the CDR3 is TGCGCCAGCAGCCAACGTCAGGGGGCCGGGGAGCTGTTTTTT.

The chain couples TRBV28 to TRBJ1-1; no clear D gene. V was cut by 5 bases and J by 3 bases, with 19 bases left in between. This CDR3 has 16 amino acids. Germline CDR1 reads MDHEN; CDR2 reads SYDVKM. Written as DNA, the CDR3 is TGTGCCAGCAGTCTGGAGGTAGCGGGATTTTACACTGAAGCTTTCTTT. It encodes CASSLEVAGFYTEAFF. Based on the CDR3 plus reference TRBV28 and TRBJ1-1, the full variable domain is DVKVTQSSRYLVKRTGEKVFLECVQDMDHENMFWYRQDPGLGLRLIYFSYDVKMKEKGDIPEGYSVSREKKERFSLILESASTNQTSMYLCASSLEVAGFYTEAFFGQGTRLTVV.

As DNA, the CDR3 is TGTGCCAGCAGAGAGACGGCAGCAGGAAATTCACCCCTCCACTTT. Translation: CASRETAAGNSPLHF. The chain is built from TRBV7-2 and TRBJ1-6, with unresolved D. The CDR3 length is 15 residues. V dropped 6 bases and J dropped 7 bases, with 16 bases sitting between them. CDR1 and CDR2 from the germline V gene are SGHTA and FQGNSA.

V and J are TRBV10-3 and TRBJ2-5; 8 nucleotides align to TRBD1. Germline CDR1 reads ENHRY; CDR2 reads SYGVKD. J was trimmed by 2 bases and V by 5 bases; bases with no gene match: 7. This CDR3 has 15 residues. The CDR3 here is CAISSLQGVQETQYF. For the CDR3, the DNA is TGTGCCATCAGTTCGTTACAGGGGGTGCAAGAGACCCAGTACTTC.

The chain combines TRBV11-2 with TRBJ1-1; the D is unclear. CDR1 SGHAT and CDR2 FQNNGV come from the germline V gene. This CDR3 region has 14 residues. The ends were cut back, 5 bases at V and 4 bases at J, with 14 bases in the middle. CDR3 in DNA: TGTGCCAGCAGCCTAGGAGGCTCATCCACTGAAGCTTTCTTT. It codes for CASSLGGSSTEAFF.

The genes are TRBV30 and TRBJ2-7; TRBD1 matches at 7 bases. This CDR3 region has 15 residues. Trimming removed 3 bases from V and 2 bases from J; junction bases left unmatched: 10. The V gene's germline CDR1 is GTSNPN and CDR2 SVGIG (reference sequence). This chain's CDR3 is CAWSASTGAPYEQYF. DNA of the CDR3: TGTGCCTGGAGCGCGTCAACAGGGGCCCCCTACGAGCAGTACTTC.

The rearrangement links TRBV7-9 to TRBJ2-1; 13 bases fit TRBD2. CDR1 and CDR2 from the germline V gene are SEHNR and FQNEAQ (reference sequence). The CDR3 has 14 amino acids. V lost 4 bases and J lost 9; bases outside the gene matches: 3. CDR3 region: CASSWGLAGTEQFF. The CDR3 nucleotides read TGTGCCAGCAGCTGGGGACTAGCGGGGACTGAGCAGTTCTTC.

This sequence joins TRBV4-2 and TRBJ2-2, with D maybe TRBD1 (6 bases). Trimming cost V 0 bases and J 6 bases, with 11 bases left between them. Germline V gene data show CDR1 as LGHNA and CDR2 as YNFKEQ. The CDR3 length is 15 residues. Here the CDR3 reads CASSQDLGGSGELFF. CDR3 sequence (DNA): TGTGCCAGCAGCCAAGATTTAGGGGGATCCGGGGAGCTGTTTTTT.

This CDR3 is CAWSQDRGAYGYTF. CDR3 DNA sequence: TGTGCCTGGAGCCAGGACAGGGGAGCCTATGGCTACACCTTC. V usage is TRBV30 and J usage is TRBJ1-2; 9 nucleotides align to TRBD1. Germline V gene sequence: CDR1 GTSNPN, CDR2 SVGIG (reference sequence). V gave up 3 bases and J gave up 4 bases; unmatched junction bases: 6. CDR3 length: 14 amino acids.

The chain couples TRBV6-5 to TRBJ1-2, with D possibly matching TRBD1 (6 bases). Germline V gives CDR1 MNHEY, CDR2 SVGAGI. This CDR3 is 13 amino acids long. V was clipped by 5 bases and J by 3 bases, with 10 bases between them. The CDR3 DNA reads as TGTGCCAGCAGTCGAGGGGGGGACTATGGCTACACCTTC. Its protein product is CASSRGGDYGYTF.

The rearrangement uses TRBV10-3 and TRBJ2-4, with 7 bases fitting TRBD1. V lost 3 bases and J lost 15; bases outside the gene matches: 11. Germline CDR1 ENHRY, CDR2 SYGVKD. This CDR3 spans 13 amino acids. This CDR3 is CAISDGEDRRTYF. The CDR3 coding sequence is TGTGCCATCAGTGATGGAGAGGACAGGCGTACGTACTTC.

The chain joins TRBV4-1 to TRBJ2-7; 9 bases map to TRBD2. The CDR3 runs to 15 residues. The junction had 5 bases not matched to a gene; V was cut back by 1 base and J by 4 bases. CDR1 and CDR2 from the germline V gene are MGHRA and YSYEKL. CDR3 in DNA: TGCGCCAGCAGCCAAGTTGCGGGGGGGTGGTACGAGCAGTACTTC. It yields the protein CASSQVAGGWYEQYF.

This chain uses TRBV5-1 with TRBJ2-1; 10 bases line up with TRBD1. V was clipped by 4 bases and J by 8 bases; unmatched bases: 9. This CDR3 is built from 15 residues. From germline, CDR1 is SGHRS and CDR2 YFSETQ. Here the CDR3 reads CASSPRTGGFDEQFF. CDR3 DNA sequence: TGCGCCAGCAGCCCTCGGACAGGGGGTTTCGATGAGCAGTTCTTC.

At least ten counts were recorded for this clone. V usage is TRBV7-2 and J usage is TRBJ1-2, with TRBD1 matching 9 bases. In germline, CDR1 is SGHTA, CDR2 FQGNSA. Germline trimming cut 4 bases from V and 4 bases from J; bases unmatched to any gene: 4. There are 14 residues in the CDR3. Here the CDR3 DNA reads TGTGCCAGCAGCTCCGACAGGGGGAGCTATGGCTACACCTTC. Protein sequence: CASSSDRGSYGYTF. Full variable domain (rest looked up from reference TRBV7-2 and TRBJ1-2): GAGVSQSPSNKVTEKGKDVELRCDPISGHTALYWYRQSLGQGLEFLIYFQGNSAPDKSGLPSDRFSAERTGGSVSTLTIQRTQQEDSAVYLCASSSDRGSYGYTFGSGTRLTVV.

This clone appeared once. The chain combines TRBV19 with TRBJ1-4, with 7 nucleotides matching TRBD1. The CDR3 extends over 16 amino acids. Trimming took 0 bases from V and 7 from J; bases not matched to a gene: 8. The germline V gene has CDR1 LNHDA and CDR2 SQIVND (reference sequence). This chain's CDR3 is CASSIDMEGAPEKLFF. CDR3 in DNA: TGTGCCAGTAGTATAGACATGGAGGGGGCCCCTGAAAAACTGTTTTTT.

V gene TRBV7-2 combines with J gene TRBJ1-2, with 8 bases identical to TRBD1. CDR3 length equals 15 residues. The V segment lost 0 bases and the J segment 6 bases; nucleotides outside the gene matches: 6. Per the germline V gene, CDR1 is SGHTA and CDR2 is FQGNSA. In DNA, the CDR3 is TGTGCCAGCAGCTTAGCGGCCAGGGGGCTGAATGGCTACACCTTC. Translating gives CASSLAARGLNGYTF.

CDR3 bases: TGCGCCAGCAGGGGCCTTGGCGGGGGGCGCCCCGGGGAGCTGTTTTTT. Amino acids: CASRGLGGGRPGELFF. The chain uses TRBV10-2 and TRBJ2-2; 8 nucleotides agree with TRBD2. CDR1 WSHSY and CDR2 SAAADI come from the germline V gene. The CDR3 runs to 16 residues. The V segment lost 6 bases and the J segment 6 bases; nucleotides outside the gene matches: 12.

The rearrangement links TRBV2 to TRBJ2-6; a possible D gene is TRBD1 (5 bases). The germline V and J ends were trimmed by 10 bases and 2 bases, with 15 bases remaining between them. Germline lookup yields CDR1 SNHLY and CDR2 FYNNEI. CDR3 length: 15 residues. The chain's CDR3 is CATLRVGAGANVLTF. Here the CDR3 DNA reads TGTGCCACCCTTCGGGTAGGGGCTGGGGCCAACGTCCTGACTTTC.

The chain has TRBV20-1 and TRBJ1-2; D not certain. V lost 3 bases to trimming and J lost 3 bases, with 5 bases between them. Germline CDR1 and CDR2: DFQATT and SNEGSKA (reference sequence). The CDR3 runs to 11 residues. The CDR3 coding sequence is TGCAGTGCTAGTTCGGACTATGGCTACACCTTC. It is translated as CSASSDYGYTF.

The chain joins TRBV11-2 to TRBJ1-2, with 7 bases fitting TRBD1. The CDR3 is 11 residues long. The V and J ends lost 5 bases and 14 bases, in that order; junction bases with no gene match: 8. The germline gives CDR1 SGHAT, CDR2 FQNNGV. The CDR3 loop is CASSREGGQTF. In DNA, the CDR3 is TGTGCCAGCAGCCGGGAGGGGGGACAGACCTTC.

The chain joins TRBV5-1 to TRBJ1-1; D ambiguous. V was pared by 0 bases and J by 11 bases, with 14 bases between. The CDR3 consists of 13 residues. The V gene's germline CDR1 is SGHRS and CDR2 YFSETQ. The CDR3 loop reads CASSLGVESAAFF. The DNA of the CDR3 is TGCGCCAGCAGCTTGGGAGTGGAGAGTGCGGCTTTCTTT.

The chain employs TRBV28 and TRBJ1-5; D is undetermined. The CDR3 totals 12 residues. V gave up 6 bases and J gave up 4 bases, with 7 bases separating them. Germline-derived CDR1 and CDR2 are MDHEN and SYDVKM. CDR3 DNA: TGTGCCAGCAGCCAGTGGAATCAGCCCCAGCATTTT. It yields the protein CASSQWNQPQHF.

The V and J genes are TRBV25-1 and TRBJ2-1, with TRBD2 identical over 9 bases. The CDR3 totals 14 residues. Germline V gene sequence: CDR1 MGHDK, CDR2 SYGVNS. Trimming cost V 5 bases and J 4 bases; bases outside gene matches: 3. The CDR3 here is CASSQAGGYNEQFF. The CDR3 nucleotides are TGTGCCAGCAGTCAAGCGGGGGGTTACAATGAGCAGTTCTTC.